The T cell receptor (beta chain) described here comes from a study of T cells in Graves' hyperthyroidism and ophthalmopathy. The sample holds many counts of this clonotype. TCR beta CDR3 regions were amplified from RNA transcripts. HTBI primers were employed in a first-round RT-PCR of the TCR CDR3. TCRdb re-called the multiplex PCR reads with MiXCR, one entry per CDR3 protein. The top ten hold 9.2% of the sample, which has around 400,000 distinct CDR3 sequences, roughly an eighth seen once. V was shortened by 3 bases and J by 3 bases, with 8 bases between the two germline ends. The CDR3 runs 12 residues. Germline CDR1 and CDR2: DFQATT and SNEGSKA (reference sequence).

This clonotype was obtained from a woman aged 18-35 years with Graves' hyperthyroidism. The sequenced sample was blood. V gene TRBV20-1 combines with J gene TRBJ1-1; no definite D call. The CDR3 reads CSARMEYTEAFF. CDR3 coding DNA: TGCAGTGCTAGGATGGAGTACACTGAAGCTTTCTTT.